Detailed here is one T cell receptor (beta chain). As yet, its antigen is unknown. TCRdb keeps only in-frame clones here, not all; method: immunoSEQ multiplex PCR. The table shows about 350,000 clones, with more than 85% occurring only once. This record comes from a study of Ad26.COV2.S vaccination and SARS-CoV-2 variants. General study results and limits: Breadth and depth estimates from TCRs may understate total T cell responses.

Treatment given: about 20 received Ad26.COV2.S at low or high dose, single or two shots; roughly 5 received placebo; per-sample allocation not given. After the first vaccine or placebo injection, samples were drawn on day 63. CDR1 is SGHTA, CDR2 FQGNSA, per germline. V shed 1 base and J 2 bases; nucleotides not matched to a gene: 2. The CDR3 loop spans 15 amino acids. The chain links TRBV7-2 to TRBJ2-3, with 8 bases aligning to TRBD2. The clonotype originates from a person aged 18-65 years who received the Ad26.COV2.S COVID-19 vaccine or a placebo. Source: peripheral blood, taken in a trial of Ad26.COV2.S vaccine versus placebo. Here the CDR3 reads CASSLGGGYTDTQYF. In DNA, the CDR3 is TGTGCCAGCAGCTTAGGCGGGGGGTACACAGATACGCAGTATTTT.